What follows are 27 T cell receptor beta chains derived from one specimen sequenced in a study of blood T cell repertoires in COVID-19. TCRdb's table, derived via immunoSEQ multiplex PCR, lists solely in-frame clones and lacks some. In the table there are just over 75,000 clones, around 80% of which are singletons. Sequences were obtained from peripheral blood. Source of these receptors: a man in his sixties with active or convalescent COVID-19.

CDR3 in amino acids: CARGHTIYF. The CDR3 DNA follows: TGTGCCAGGGGGCACACCATATATTTT. J is TRBJ1-3 and V is TRBV3-1 (or the pseudogene TRBV3-2); a possible D gene is TRBD1 (5 bases). The CDR3 contains 9 residues. Germline V gene lookup returns CDR1 LGHDT and CDR2 YNNKEL (reference sequence). The V gene lost 9 bases and the J gene lost 8 bases, with 5 bases spanning the gap.

CDR3 in DNA: TGTGCTAGTGGTTTTTCGGGACAGGGTGTCTCCTATAATTCACCCCTCCACTTT. This gives the protein CASGFSGQGVSYNSPLHF. The chain links TRBV12-5 to TRBJ1-6; 9 nucleotides line up with TRBD1. V was pared by 3 bases and J by 0 bases, with 6 bases of the junction left unmatched. The CDR3 is made up of 18 amino acids. The germline CDR1 and CDR2 sequences are LGHNT and FRNRAP.

The chain links TRBV29-1 to TRBJ2-3; 13 bases are a match to TRBD2. Germline CDR1 and CDR2: SQVTM and ANQGSEA. The V gene end was trimmed by 5 bases and the J gene end by 4 bases; junction bases not matched to a gene: 6. This CDR3 has 15 amino acids. CDR3 region: CSVTRLAGGSDTQYF. CDR3 in DNA: TGCAGCGTTACCAGACTAGCGGGGGGTTCAGATACGCAGTATTTT.

This sequence joins TRBV7-9 and TRBJ2-7, with 9 bases fitting TRBD1. CDR1 and CDR2 from the germline V gene are SEHNR and FQNEAQ (reference sequence). J lost 1 base, V lost 1 base, and 5 bases had no gene match. The CDR3 runs to 16 residues. DNA of the CDR3: TGTGCCAGCAGCTTAGAGGACAGGGGATTATCCTACGAGCAGTACTTC. Amino acid sequence: CASSLEDRGLSYEQYF.

This sequence joins TRBV11-2 and TRBJ2-3; D is undetermined. The V end was cut by 0 bases, the J end by 0 bases, with 4 bases between. The CDR3 is 14 residues long. From germline, CDR1 is SGHAT and CDR2 FQNNGV. DNA for the CDR3: TGTGCCAGCAGCTTAGACCCTAGCACAGATACGCAGTATTTT. This encodes CASSLDPSTDTQYF.

The rearrangement joins TRBV7-6 to TRBJ1-6; 7 nucleotides line up with TRBD1. Germline CDR1 reads SGHVS; CDR2 reads FNYEAQ. J lost 8 bases, V lost 3 bases, and 7 bases had no gene match. The CDR3 spans 15 residues. The CDR3 coding sequence is TGTGCCAGCAGCTTTAGGGGCAGGGGGGATTCACCCCTCCACTTT. Translated, it gives CASSFRGRGDSPLHF. The complete variable domain, with remaining parts taken from reference TRBV7-6 and TRBJ1-6, reads GAGVSQSPRYKVTKRGQDVALRCDPISGHVSLYWYRQALGQGPEFLTYFNYEAQQDKSGLPNDRFSAERPEGSISTLTIQRTEQRDSAMYRCASSFRGRGDSPLHFGNGTRLTVT.

V and J are TRBV19 and TRBJ1-4; D is uncertain. CDR1 is LNHDA, CDR2 SQIVND, per germline (reference sequence). Trimming shortened V by 2 bases and J by 6 bases, and 13 bases separated the two germline ends. CDR3 size: 15 residues. This chain's CDR3 is CASSIIGSGDEKLFF. Written as DNA, the CDR3 is TGTGCCAGTAGTATAATCGGGTCCGGGGATGAAAAACTGTTTTTT.

V is TRBV11-2 and J is TRBJ2-3; 12 bases are shared with TRBD2. The CDR3 contains 17 residues. Germline V gene data show CDR1 as SGHAT and CDR2 as FQNNGV. With 0 bases clipped from V and 7 bases from J, the junction kept 8 bases outside the gene matches. CDR3 protein: CASSLDSPSGGGNTQYF. CDR3 sequence (DNA): TGTGCCAGCAGCTTAGACTCTCCTAGCGGGGGGGGAAATACGCAGTATTTT.

This clone was seen only once. The chain uses TRBV2 and TRBJ1-6; tentative D call: TRBD1 (5 bases). CDR1 is SNHLY, CDR2 FYNNEI, per germline. Trimming stripped 6 bases from V and 8 bases from J, with 14 bases between. This CDR3 contains 14 residues. DNA for the CDR3: TGTGCCAGCAGGGTTGGTTGGGGGGATTCACCCCTCCACTTT. Protein: CASRVGWGDSPLHF.

The chain is built from TRBV6-5 and TRBJ2-5; D gene uncertain. The V end lost 5 bases, the J end lost 7 bases, and 14 bases lay between the germline ends. CDR1 is MNHEY, CDR2 SVGAGI, per germline. This CDR3 is built from 13 residues. CDR3 sequence: CASSLDGSGTQYF. For the CDR3, the DNA is TGTGCCAGCAGTCTAGACGGCTCCGGGACCCAGTACTTC.

This chain links TRBV10-2 with TRBJ2-1; no clear D. The CDR3 is made up of 11 amino acids. V was pared by 0 bases and J by 12 bases, with 6 bases between. Germline V lookup: CDR1 WSHSY, CDR2 SAAADI. The CDR3 is CASSESLVQFF. The DNA of the CDR3 is TGCGCCAGCAGTGAGTCCCTAGTGCAGTTCTTC.

This clone showed up just once. The gene calls are TRBV7-3 and TRBJ2-3; unclear D gene. CDR1 and CDR2 (germline): SGHTA, FQGTGA. The CDR3 loop spans 13 amino acids. Trimming removed 5 bases from V and 8 bases from J, with 14 bases in between. CDR3 nucleotide sequence: TGTGCCAGCAGCCCATCAACCCCCGGTACGCAGTATTTT. Protein: CASSPSTPGTQYF.

The J gene is TRBJ1-2, the V gene TRBV13; no clear D gene. This CDR3 region has 14 residues. V lost 0 bases and J lost 2, with 7 bases in between. CDR1 and CDR2 from the germline V gene are PRHDT and FYEKMQ (reference sequence). The CDR3 reads CASSLGAVNYGYTF. The CDR3 nucleotides read TGTGCCAGCAGCTTAGGGGCTGTAAACTATGGCTACACCTTC.

This clone has a handful of counts. This sequence joins TRBV6-2 or TRBV6-3 and TRBJ2-7; tentative D call: TRBD2 (5 bases). CDR1 MNHEY and CDR2 SVGEGT come from the germline V gene. V was cut by 2 bases and J by 4 bases, with 9 bases left in between. This CDR3 comprises 13 residues. CDR3 bases: TGTGCCAGCAGTTACGGCGGGTGGTACGAGCAGTACTTC. The encoded protein is CASSYGGWYEQYF.

V and J are TRBV19 and TRBJ1-5; TRBD1 aligns across 7 bases. Germline CDR1 and CDR2: LNHDA and SQIVND (reference sequence). The ends lost 6 bases at V and 5 bases at J; junction bases unmatched: 7. The CDR3 consists of 14 residues. The CDR3 loop reads CASSPGQRYQPQHF. The CDR3 coding sequence is TGTGCCAGTAGCCCGGGACAGCGGTATCAGCCCCAGCATTTT. The full variable domain, rest sourced from reference TRBV19 and TRBJ1-5, is DGGITQSPKYLFRKEGQNVTLSCEQNLNHDAMYWYRQDPGQGLRLIYYSQIVNDFQKGDIAEGYSVSREKKESFPLTVTSAQKNPTAFYLCASSPGQRYQPQHFGDGTRLSIL.

This chain uses TRBV27 with TRBJ1-1, with D perhaps TRBD1 (5 bases). The CDR3 totals 16 residues. CDR1 is MNHEY and CDR2 is SMNVEV in the germline V gene (reference sequence). V gave up 6 bases and J gave up 1 base, with 18 bases separating them. The CDR3 DNA follows: TGTGCCAGCAGGCTTGAAGGGATCGGACAGAACACTGAAGCTTTCTTT. Translated: CASRLEGIGQNTEAFF.

The chain combines TRBV4-1 with TRBJ1-4; D is unresolved. The CDR3 sequence is 15 residues long. Germline-derived CDR1 and CDR2 are MGHRA and YSYEKL. Trimming shortened V by 0 bases and J by 8 bases, and 13 bases separated the two germline ends. The CDR3 is CASSQEGRLGEKLFF. DNA for the CDR3: TGCGCCAGCAGCCAAGAAGGACGACTAGGGGAAAAACTGTTTTTT.

DNA of the CDR3: TGTGCCAGCAGCCTCGAGACAGGGTACACTGAAGCTTTCTTT. It specifies CASSLETGYTEAFF. The V gene is TRBV5-6, the J gene TRBJ1-1; TRBD1 matches at 7 bases. Germline V gene lookup returns CDR1 SGHDT and CDR2 YYEEEE. The V segment lost 4 bases and the J segment 3 bases; nucleotides outside the gene matches: 6. The CDR3 extends over 14 amino acids.

The chain joins TRBV5-4 to TRBJ2-7; D is possibly TRBD1 (6 bases). The V and J ends lost 5 bases and 0 bases respectively, with 12 bases between them. The germline CDR1 and CDR2 sequences are SGHNT and YYREEE (reference sequence). This CDR3 spans 14 amino acids. The CDR3 coding sequence is TGTGCCAGCAGTTCACAGGGCTTCTCCTACGAGCAGTACTTC. As protein: CASSSQGFSYEQYF. The variable domain in full, completed from reference TRBV5-4 and TRBJ2-7, reads ETGVTQSPTHLIKTRGQQVTLRCSSQSGHNTVSWYQQALGQGPQFIFQYYREEENGRGNFPPRFSGLQFPNYSSELNVNALELDDSALYLCASSSQGFSYEQYFGPGTRLTVT.

The chain recombines TRBV7-2 with TRBJ2-1, with TRBD1 identical over 8 bases. There are 15 residues in the CDR3. Looked up from germline, CDR1 is SGHTA and CDR2 is FQGNSA. Losses at the gene ends were 5 bases for V and 6 bases for J; bases not matched to a gene: 9. The CDR3 here is CASSLGQGGGNEQFF. The CDR3 nucleotides are TGTGCCAGCAGCCTCGGACAGGGAGGAGGCAATGAGCAGTTCTTC.

V gene TRBV6-6 combines with J gene TRBJ2-6; 8 nucleotides align to TRBD1. V lost 6 bases, J lost 4 bases, and 5 bases stayed unmatched. Germline loops: CDR1 MNHNY, CDR2 SVGAGI (reference sequence). This CDR3 has 15 amino acids. CDR3 bases: TGTGCCAGCAGCAGGGGGCCTTCCGGGGCCAACGTCCTGACTTTC. This translates into CASSRGPSGANVLTF.

This clone was counted between two and nine times. The chain links TRBV4-1 to TRBJ1-5; D gene unclear. CDR3 length: 14 residues. Germline V gene lookup returns CDR1 MGHRA and CDR2 YSYEKL. The V gene lost 0 bases and the J gene lost 7 bases, with 10 bases spanning the gap. The CDR3 protein is CASSQDGGPQPQHF. DNA for the CDR3: TGCGCCAGCAGCCAAGACGGAGGGCCCCAGCCCCAGCATTTT.

The V call is TRBV24-1, the J call TRBJ2-5; a possible D gene is TRBD2 (6 bases). The CDR3 loop spans 13 amino acids. Germline values: CDR1 KGHDR, CDR2 SFDVKD. With 3 bases removed from V and 5 bases from J, the gap between germline ends came to 9 bases. The CDR3 DNA reads TGTGCCACCAGTGATGGGGGGTTGGAGACCCAGTACTTC. This gives the protein CATSDGGLETQYF.

The chain uses TRBV12-5 and TRBJ1-1, with D maybe TRBD1 (5 bases). From germline, CDR1 is LGHNT and CDR2 FRNRAP. Trimming removed 6 bases at V and 1 base at J, with 9 bases between. This CDR3 region has 13 residues. This chain's CDR3 is CASGRGENTEAFF. As DNA, the CDR3 is TGTGCTAGTGGCCGGGGGGAGAACACTGAAGCTTTCTTT.

The chain recombines TRBV5-1 with TRBJ2-5, with 8 nucleotides matching TRBD2. The junction had 3 bases not matched to a gene; V was cut back by 4 bases and J by 1 base. The CDR3 runs to 14 residues. Per the germline V gene, CDR1 is SGHRS and CDR2 is YFSETQ. CDR3 sequence (DNA): TGCGCCAGCAGCAAGCGGGGGTTCCAAGAGACCCAGTACTTC. Translated, it gives CASSKRGFQETQYF.

The chain has TRBV30 and TRBJ2-7; 9 bases are shared with TRBD1. Trimming cost V 7 bases and J 4 bases; bases outside gene matches: 2. This CDR3 has 11 residues. The germline CDR1 and CDR2 sequences are GTSNPN and SVGIG (reference sequence). CDR3 DNA: TGTGCCTCCGGACAGGGGTACGAGCAGTACTTC. Its translation: CASGQGYEQYF.

This clone was seen once. This chain uses TRBV2 with TRBJ1-4, with 7 bases fitting TRBD1. CDR1 and CDR2 from the germline V gene are SNHLY and FYNNEI. With 2 bases clipped from V and 7 bases from J, the junction kept 4 bases outside the gene matches. The CDR3 loop spans 14 amino acids. The CDR3 reads CASSETGAGEKLFF. CDR3 coding DNA: TGTGCCAGCAGTGAAACAGGGGCGGGTGAAAAACTGTTTTTT.